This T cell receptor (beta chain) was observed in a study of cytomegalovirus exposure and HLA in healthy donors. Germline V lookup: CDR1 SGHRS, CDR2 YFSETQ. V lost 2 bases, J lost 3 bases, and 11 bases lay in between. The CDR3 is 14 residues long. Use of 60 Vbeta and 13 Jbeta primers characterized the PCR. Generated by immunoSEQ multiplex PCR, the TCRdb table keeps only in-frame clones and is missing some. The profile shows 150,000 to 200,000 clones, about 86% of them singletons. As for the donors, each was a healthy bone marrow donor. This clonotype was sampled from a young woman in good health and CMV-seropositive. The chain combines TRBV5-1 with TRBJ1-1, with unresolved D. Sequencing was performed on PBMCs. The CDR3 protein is CASSLTTLDTEAFF. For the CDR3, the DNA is TGCGCCAGCAGCTTAACGACACTGGACACTGAAGCTTTCTTT.